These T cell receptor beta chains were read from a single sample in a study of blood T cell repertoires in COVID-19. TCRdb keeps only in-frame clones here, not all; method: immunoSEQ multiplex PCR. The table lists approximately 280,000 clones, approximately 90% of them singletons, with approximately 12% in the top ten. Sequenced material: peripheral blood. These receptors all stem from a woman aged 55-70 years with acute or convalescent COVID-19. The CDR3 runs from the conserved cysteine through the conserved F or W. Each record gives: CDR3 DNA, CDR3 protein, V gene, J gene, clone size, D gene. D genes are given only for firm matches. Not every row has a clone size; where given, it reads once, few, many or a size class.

TGTGCCAGCAGCCTCGGACAGGGGGCGGGGAATGAGCAGTTCTTC	CASSLGQGAGNEQFF	TRBV3-1/TRBV3-2	TRBJ2-1	once	TRBD1
TGTGCCAGCACCTCAGGGGGCGGAAATTCACCCCTCCACTTT	CASTSGGGNSPLHF	TRBV3-1/TRBV3-2	TRBJ1-6	-	TRBD1
TGTGCCAGCGGGAACAGGGTGGGTGAAAAACTGTTTTTT	CASGNRVGEKLFF	TRBV7-2	TRBJ1-4	-	-
TGTGCCAGTAGTCCACGCCACGGGAGAGAAAAACTGTTTTTT	CASSPRHGREKLFF	TRBV19	TRBJ1-4	-	-
TGTGCCAGCAGCGTAGGAGGGAGGAGCTACGAGCAGTACTTC	CASSVGGRSYEQYF	TRBV9	TRBJ2-7	-	-
TGTGCCAGCAGCTCGTATACTAGCGCCGGCACAGATACGCAGTATTTT	CASSSYTSAGTDTQYF	TRBV11-1	TRBJ2-3	-	TRBD2
TGTGCCAGCAGCTTGGTAGGAGATAGCAATCAGCCCCAGCATTTT	CASSLVGDSNQPQHF	TRBV5-6	TRBJ1-5	-	-
TGTGCCAGCAGTTTATCGATGGACAGGGTATTCGGCTACACCTTC	CASSLSMDRVFGYTF	TRBV27	TRBJ1-2	-	TRBD1
TGTGCCAGCAGCGGGGGCCAAGACATAAATACGCAGTATTTT	CASSGGQDINTQYF	TRBV9	TRBJ2-3	-	-
TGTGCCAGCAGCTTAGCCGCCTACGAGCAGTACTTC	CASSLAAYEQYF	TRBV11-3	TRBJ2-7	-	-
TGCAGCGTTGAAAGGAGTAGAACTGAAGCTTTCTTT	CSVERSRTEAFF	TRBV29-1	TRBJ1-1	-	-
TGCGCCAGCAGCTTGCTACGGAGCTACGAGCAGTACTTC	CASSLLRSYEQYF	TRBV5-1	TRBJ2-7	-	-
TGCGCCAGCAGCCAAGATCTACCGACTATCACCGGGGAGCTGTTTTTT	CASSQDLPTITGELFF	TRBV4-1	TRBJ2-2	-	-
TGTGCCAGCAGCCTGAGCCGACAGGGAGAGTATGGCTACACCTTC	CASSLSRQGEYGYTF	TRBV5-4	TRBJ1-2	-	TRBD1
TGTGCCACCAGCGTACAGGGGTTCAGCAATCAGCCCCAGCATTTT	CATSVQGFSNQPQHF	TRBV15	TRBJ1-5	-	TRBD1
TGCGCCAGCAGCCAAGTTTCCGGGTCCAATCAGCCCCAGCATTTT	CASSQVSGSNQPQHF	TRBV4-1	TRBJ1-5	-	-
TGTGCCAGCTCACCTTTAGCGGGGGGGCCCGAAGAGACCCAGTACTTC	CASSPLAGGPEETQYF	TRBV18	TRBJ2-5	-	TRBD2
TGTGCCAGCAGCCATCCACAAGCTGCGGATTCACCCCTCCACTTT	CASSHPQAADSPLHF	TRBV3-1/TRBV3-2	TRBJ1-6	-	-
TGTGCCAGCACCCGACAGGGGGGGGAGAACATTCAGTACTTC	CASTRQGGENIQYF	TRBV28	TRBJ2-4	-	TRBD1
TGTGCCTGGAGTGTAAGTCGGACAAATCTCTATAGCAATCAGCCCCAGCATTTT	CAWSVSRTNLYSNQPQHF	TRBV30	TRBJ1-5	-	-
TGTGCCAGCAGTTTCCGGCAGGGGGGTGGCTACACCTTC	CASSFRQGGGYTF	TRBV28	TRBJ1-2	-	TRBD1
TGTGCCAGCAGTCCACGACAGGGGGGGACCCAGTACTTC	CASSPRQGGTQYF	TRBV6-4	TRBJ2-5	-	TRBD1
TGTGCCAGCAGCAAAGACAGTAACTCCTACGAGCAGTACTTC	CASSKDSNSYEQYF	TRBV7-9	TRBJ2-7	-	-
TGTGCCAGCAGTTTACCCCACTCTGGGGCCAACGTCCTGACTTTC	CASSLPHSGANVLTF	TRBV28	TRBJ2-6	-	-
TGCGCCAGCAGCCACGCCGGGACAGGTCGATATGGCTACACCTTC	CASSHAGTGRYGYTF	TRBV4-1	TRBJ1-2	-	TRBD1
TGTGCCAGCTCACCCTCCCAGGGGGGCGCAACCGGGGAGCTGTTTTTT	CASSPSQGGATGELFF	TRBV18	TRBJ2-2	-	-
TGTGCCAGCAGCTTGGCCCGGACTAGCGGCACCTACGAGCAGTACTTC	CASSLARTSGTYEQYF	TRBV5-4	TRBJ2-7	-	TRBD2
TGTGCCAGCAGTATCGGGGGTGAGTTTAGCTACGAGCAGTACTTC	CASSIGGEFSYEQYF	TRBV6-5	TRBJ2-7	-	-
TGTGCCAGCAGCCGGCGGACAGGGAGGGACAATGAGCAGTTCTTC	CASSRRTGRDNEQFF	TRBV5-4	TRBJ2-1	-	-
TGTGCCAGCAGCTCCCGGACTAGCGGGAGGTTTAACACCGGGGAGCTGTTTTTT	CASSSRTSGRFNTGELFF	TRBV9	TRBJ2-2	-	TRBD2
TGTGCCAGCAGCTCCCCACAAAACACTGAAGCTTTCTTT	CASSSPQNTEAFF	TRBV7-2	TRBJ1-1	few	-